Each of the 9 T cell receptor beta chains below was sequenced from the same sample in a study of cytomegalovirus exposure and HLA in healthy donors listed by TCRdb under 2017. Receptors were amplified or captured by the immunoSEQ multiplex PCR assay. For the multiplex PCR, a mixture combining 60 forward primers for TCR Vbeta segments and 13 reverse primers for TCR Jbeta segments was used. TCRdb stores this immuneACCESS table with in-frame sequences only. Part of the clones is absent; in the studies checked, under half of the shortfall reflects unresolved V genes, and no reason is known for the rest. The sample records 90,000 or so clones, 65% to 80% of which are singletons. Jointly, the top ten make up 16% of the sample. The sequenced material came from PBMCs. The receptors were gathered from a young woman in good health and CMV-seropositive.

The CDR3 coding sequence is TGTGCCAGCAGTCCTAGAGGACAGCGAGGTCAGCCCCAGCATTTT. Translating gives CASSPRGQRGQPQHF. V gene TRBV6-1 combines with J gene TRBJ1-5; D may be TRBD1 (6 bases). The germline gives CDR1 MNHNS, CDR2 SASEGT. This CDR3 is built from 15 residues. Trimming stripped 5 bases from V and 6 bases from J, with 17 bases between.

The chain is built from TRBV7-6 and TRBJ2-5; 11 nucleotides align to TRBD1. Trimming took 1 base from V and 5 from J; bases not matched to a gene: 6. The V gene's germline CDR1 is SGHVS and CDR2 FNYEAQ. The CDR3 contains 16 residues. The chain's CDR3 is CASSLGTGGAGETQYF. The DNA for the CDR3 is TGTGCCAGCAGCTTAGGGACAGGGGGCGCGGGGGAGACCCAGTACTTC. The complete variable domain, with remaining parts taken from reference TRBV7-6 and TRBJ2-5, reads GAGVSQSPRYKVTKRGQDVALRCDPISGHVSLYWYRQALGQGPEFLTYFNYEAQQDKSGLPNDRFSAERPEGSISTLTIQRTEQRDSAMYRCASSLGTGGAGETQYFGPGTRLLVL.

This clone came up a few times. This sequence joins TRBV28 and TRBJ1-5; TRBD1 agrees at 11 bases. With V trimmed by 7 bases and J by 4 bases, 6 bases remained unmatched. Per the germline V gene, CDR1 is MDHEN and CDR2 is SYDVKM. The CDR3 covers 15 residues. The CDR3 sequence: CASILGTGGNQPQHF. The CDR3 coding sequence is TGTGCCAGCATCCTGGGGACAGGGGGAAATCAGCCCCAGCATTTT.

This rearrangement joins TRBV5-4 to TRBJ2-7, with TRBD1 matching 7 bases. The CDR3 is made up of 15 amino acids. Unmatched junction bases numbered 9, after V lost 4 bases and J lost 2 bases. Germline CDR1 SGHNT, CDR2 YYREEE (reference sequence). The DNA for the CDR3 is TGTGCCAGCAGCAGCTCCCGACAGGGAGCCTACGAGCAGTACTTC. Protein: CASSSSRQGAYEQYF.

This chain links TRBV6-1 with TRBJ2-7; TRBD2 is a possible D gene (6 bases). The CDR3 length is 13 residues. The V gene lost 8 bases and the J gene lost 6 bases, with 17 bases spanning the gap. Per the germline V gene, CDR1 is MNHNS and CDR2 is SASEGT. This CDR3 reads CASGDSYVSEQYF. For the CDR3, the DNA is TGTGCCAGCGGGGACTCATACGTTAGCGAGCAGTACTTC.

V is TRBV28 and J is TRBJ2-1; 11 positions agree with TRBD2. Germline assignment: CDR1 MDHEN and CDR2 SYDVKM. The CDR3 has 15 amino acids. V shed 2 bases, J shed 8 bases, and the junction held 5 bases outside the gene matches. CDR3 nucleotides: TGTGCCAGCAGTTTAGGAACTAGCGGGAGCCATGAGCAGTTCTTC. Translation: CASSLGTSGSHEQFF. Using reference TRBV28 and TRBJ2-1 for the parts outside the CDR3, the full variable domain is DVKVTQSSRYLVKRTGEKVFLECVQDMDHENMFWYRQDPGLGLRLIYFSYDVKMKEKGDIPEGYSVSREKKERFSLILESASTNQTSMYLCASSLGTSGSHEQFFGPGTRLTVL.

The CDR3 loop reads CASSLPGPQPQHF. CDR3 nucleotide sequence: TGTGCCAGCAGCTTACCGGGTCCTCAGCCCCAGCATTTT. The V and J genes are TRBV7-2 and TRBJ1-5, with D hard to call. This CDR3 comprises 13 residues. Per germline, CDR1 SGHTA and CDR2 FQGNSA. The V end lost 2 bases, the J end lost 6 bases, and 8 bases lay between the germline ends.

This rearrangement joins TRBV28 to TRBJ1-1; the D gene is possibly TRBD1 (5 bases). This CDR3 contains 12 residues. Deletions cut 5 bases from V and 11 bases from J, with 15 bases between. CDR1 MDHEN and CDR2 SYDVKM come from the germline V gene. CDR3 amino acids: CASSPRQSMAFF. In nucleotides, the CDR3 is TGTGCCAGCAGTCCGAGACAGAGTATGGCTTTCTTT.

The chain joins TRBV27 to TRBJ2-5; TRBD1 agrees at 8 bases. Trimming at V came to 8 bases and at J to 6 bases, leaving 8 bases not matched to a gene. The CDR3 covers 13 residues. The germline CDR1 and CDR2 sequences are MNHEY and SMNVEV (reference sequence). The CDR3 DNA follows: TGTGCCAGCGGAAGCAGGGGGCAACAGACCCAGTACTTC. It is translated as CASGSRGQQTQYF.